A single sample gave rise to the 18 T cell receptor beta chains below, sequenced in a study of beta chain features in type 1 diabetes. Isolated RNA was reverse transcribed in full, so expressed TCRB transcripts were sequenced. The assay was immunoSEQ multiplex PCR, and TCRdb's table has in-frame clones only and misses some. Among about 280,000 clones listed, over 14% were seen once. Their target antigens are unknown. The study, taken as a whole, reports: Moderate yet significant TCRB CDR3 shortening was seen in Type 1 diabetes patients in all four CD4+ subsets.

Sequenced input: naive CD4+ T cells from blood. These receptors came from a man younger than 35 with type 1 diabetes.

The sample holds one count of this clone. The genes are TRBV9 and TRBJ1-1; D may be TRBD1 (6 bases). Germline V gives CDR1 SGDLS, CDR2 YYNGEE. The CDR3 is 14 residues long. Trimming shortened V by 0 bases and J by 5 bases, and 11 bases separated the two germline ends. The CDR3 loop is CASSVEGVDTEAFF. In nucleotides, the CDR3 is TGTGCCAGCAGCGTAGAGGGGGTGGATACTGAAGCTTTCTTT. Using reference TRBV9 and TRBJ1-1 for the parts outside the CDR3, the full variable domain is DSGVTQTPKHLITATGQRVTLRCSPRSGDLSVYWYQQSLDQGLQFLIQYYNGEERAKGNILERFSAQQFPDLHSELNLSSLELGDSALYFCASSVEGVDTEAFFGQGTRLTVV.

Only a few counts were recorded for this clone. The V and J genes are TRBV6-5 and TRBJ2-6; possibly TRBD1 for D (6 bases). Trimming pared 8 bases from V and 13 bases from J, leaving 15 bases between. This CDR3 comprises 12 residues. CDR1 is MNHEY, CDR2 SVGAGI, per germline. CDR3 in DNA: TGTGCCAGCGGAAACAGGGTCCATGTCCTGACTTTC. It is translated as CASGNRVHVLTF.

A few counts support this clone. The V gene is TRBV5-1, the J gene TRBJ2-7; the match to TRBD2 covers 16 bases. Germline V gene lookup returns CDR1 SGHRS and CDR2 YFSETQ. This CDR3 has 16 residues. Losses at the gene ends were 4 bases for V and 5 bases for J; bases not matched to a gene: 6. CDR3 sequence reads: CASSAAGLAGGNEQYF. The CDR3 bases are TGCGCCAGCAGCGCGGCGGGACTAGCGGGAGGGAACGAGCAGTACTTC.

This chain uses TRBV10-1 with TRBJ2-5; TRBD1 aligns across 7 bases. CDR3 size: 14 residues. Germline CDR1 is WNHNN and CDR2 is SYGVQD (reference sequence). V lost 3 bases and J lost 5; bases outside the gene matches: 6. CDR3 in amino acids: CASSDATGLETQYF. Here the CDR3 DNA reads TGCGCCAGCAGTGACGCGACAGGGTTGGAGACCCAGTACTTC.

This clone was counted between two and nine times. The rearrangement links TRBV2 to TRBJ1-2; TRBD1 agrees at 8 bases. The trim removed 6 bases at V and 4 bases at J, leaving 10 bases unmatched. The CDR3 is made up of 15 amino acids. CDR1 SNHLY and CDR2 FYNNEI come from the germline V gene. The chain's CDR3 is CASRRTGTQFYGYTF. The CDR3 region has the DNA TGTGCCAGCAGGAGGACAGGGACCCAATTCTATGGCTACACCTTC.

The DNA of the CDR3 is TGCGCCAGCAGCCAAGGCAGGGTCACAGATACGCAGTATTTT. Amino acid sequence: CASSQGRVTDTQYF. V usage is TRBV4-1 and J usage is TRBJ2-3; possibly TRBD1 for D (5 bases). CDR1 is MGHRA and CDR2 is YSYEKL in the germline V gene. The V end lost 1 base, the J end lost 2 bases, and 7 bases lay between the germline ends. The CDR3 totals 14 residues.

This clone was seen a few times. Here the CDR3 reads CASSPGQGWTETQYF. CDR3 coding DNA: TGTGCCAGCAGCCCAGGACAGGGTTGGACAGAGACCCAGTACTTC. The chain couples TRBV7-9 to TRBJ2-5, with 8 bases lining up with TRBD1. This CDR3 is built from 15 residues. Trimming cost V 5 bases and J 4 bases; bases outside gene matches: 9. The V gene's germline CDR1 is SEHNR and CDR2 FQNEAQ (reference sequence). Full variable domain (rest looked up from reference TRBV7-9 and TRBJ2-5): DTGVSQNPRHKITKRGQNVTFRCDPISEHNRLYWYRQTLGQGPEFLTYFQNEAQLEKSRLLSDRFSAERPKGSFSTLEIQRTEQGDSAMYLCASSPGQGWTETQYFGPGTRLLVL.

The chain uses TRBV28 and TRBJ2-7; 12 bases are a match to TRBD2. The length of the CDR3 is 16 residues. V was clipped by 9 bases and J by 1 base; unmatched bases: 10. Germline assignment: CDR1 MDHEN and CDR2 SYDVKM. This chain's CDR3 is CASSSGRAKGSYEQYF. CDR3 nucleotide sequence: TGTGCCAGTTCTAGCGGGAGGGCCAAAGGTTCCTACGAGCAGTACTTC.

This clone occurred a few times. The CDR3 sequence: CASSVGGLAGGPYEQYF. The CDR3 DNA reads TGTGCCAGCAGCGTAGGAGGACTAGCGGGAGGACCCTACGAGCAGTACTTC. The chain joins TRBV9 to TRBJ2-7, with 14 bases aligning to TRBD2. J was trimmed by 2 bases and V by 0 bases; bases with no gene match: 4. The length of the CDR3 is 17 residues. The germline gives CDR1 SGDLS, CDR2 YYNGEE.

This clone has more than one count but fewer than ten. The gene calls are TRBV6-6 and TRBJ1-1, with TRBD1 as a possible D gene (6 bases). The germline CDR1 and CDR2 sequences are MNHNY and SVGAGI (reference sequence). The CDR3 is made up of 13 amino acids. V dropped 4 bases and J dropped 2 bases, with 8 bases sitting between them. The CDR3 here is CASSSQGNTEAFF. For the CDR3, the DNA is TGTGCCAGCAGTTCACAGGGAAACACTGAAGCTTTCTTT.

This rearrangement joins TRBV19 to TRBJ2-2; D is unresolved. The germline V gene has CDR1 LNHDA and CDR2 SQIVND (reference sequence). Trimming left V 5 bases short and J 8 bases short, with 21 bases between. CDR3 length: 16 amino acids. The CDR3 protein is CASSDTALIPTGELFF. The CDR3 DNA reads TGTGCCAGTAGTGACACAGCCCTCATTCCCACGGGGGAGCTGTTTTTT.

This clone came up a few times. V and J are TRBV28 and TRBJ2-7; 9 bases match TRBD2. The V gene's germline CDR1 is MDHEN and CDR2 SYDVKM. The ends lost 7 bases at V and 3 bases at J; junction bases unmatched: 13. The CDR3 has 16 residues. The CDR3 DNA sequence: TGTGCCAGCACCGGGCGAGGTAGCGGGGGCATCTACGAGCAGTACTTC. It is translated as CASTGRGSGGIYEQYF.

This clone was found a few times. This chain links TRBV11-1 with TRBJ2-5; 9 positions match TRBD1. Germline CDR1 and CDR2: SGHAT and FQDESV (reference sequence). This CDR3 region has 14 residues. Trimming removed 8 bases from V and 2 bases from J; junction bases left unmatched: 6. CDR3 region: CASHTDRGQETQYF. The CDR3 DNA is TGTGCCAGCCATACCGACAGGGGGCAAGAGACCCAGTACTTC.

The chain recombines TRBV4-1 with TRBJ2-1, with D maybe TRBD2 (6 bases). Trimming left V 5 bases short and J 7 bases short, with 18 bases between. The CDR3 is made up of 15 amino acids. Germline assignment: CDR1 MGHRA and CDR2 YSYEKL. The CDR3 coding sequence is TGCGCCAGCAGCGTCCTTGGAGCGGGCGCGAATGAGCAGTTCTTC. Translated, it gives CASSVLGAGANEQFF.

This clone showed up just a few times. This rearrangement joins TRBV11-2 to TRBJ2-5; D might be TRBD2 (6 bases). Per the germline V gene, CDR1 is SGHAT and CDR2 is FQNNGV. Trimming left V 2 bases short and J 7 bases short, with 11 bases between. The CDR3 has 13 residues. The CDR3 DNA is TGTGCCAGCAGCTTACCCCTGGGGGGGACCCAGTACTTC. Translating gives CASSLPLGGTQYF.

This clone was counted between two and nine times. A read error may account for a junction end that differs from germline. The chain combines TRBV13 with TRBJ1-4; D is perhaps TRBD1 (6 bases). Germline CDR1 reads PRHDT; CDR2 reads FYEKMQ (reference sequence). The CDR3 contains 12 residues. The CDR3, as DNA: TGTGCCAGCAGCTATAGAGACAGGCCGATGATTTTT. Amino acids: CASSYRDRPMIF.

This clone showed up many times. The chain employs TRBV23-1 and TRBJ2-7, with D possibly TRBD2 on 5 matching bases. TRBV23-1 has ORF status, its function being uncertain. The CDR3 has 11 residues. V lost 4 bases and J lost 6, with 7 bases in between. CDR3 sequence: CASSRRSEQYF. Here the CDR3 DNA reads TGCGCCAGCAGTCGGAGGAGCGAGCAGTACTTC.

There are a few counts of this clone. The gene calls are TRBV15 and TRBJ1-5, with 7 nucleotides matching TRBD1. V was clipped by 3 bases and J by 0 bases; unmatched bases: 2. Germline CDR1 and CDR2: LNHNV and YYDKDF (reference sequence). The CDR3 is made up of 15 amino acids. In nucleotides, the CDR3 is TGTGCCACCAGCAGGGACAGGCATAGCAATCAGCCCCAGCATTTT. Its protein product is CATSRDRHSNQPQHF. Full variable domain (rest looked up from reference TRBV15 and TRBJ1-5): DAMVIQNPRYQVTQFGKPVTLSCSQTLNHNVMYWYQQKSSQAPKLLFHYYDKDFNNEADTPDNFQSRRPNTSFCFLDIRSPGLGDTAMYLCATSRDRHSNQPQHFGDGTRLSIL.